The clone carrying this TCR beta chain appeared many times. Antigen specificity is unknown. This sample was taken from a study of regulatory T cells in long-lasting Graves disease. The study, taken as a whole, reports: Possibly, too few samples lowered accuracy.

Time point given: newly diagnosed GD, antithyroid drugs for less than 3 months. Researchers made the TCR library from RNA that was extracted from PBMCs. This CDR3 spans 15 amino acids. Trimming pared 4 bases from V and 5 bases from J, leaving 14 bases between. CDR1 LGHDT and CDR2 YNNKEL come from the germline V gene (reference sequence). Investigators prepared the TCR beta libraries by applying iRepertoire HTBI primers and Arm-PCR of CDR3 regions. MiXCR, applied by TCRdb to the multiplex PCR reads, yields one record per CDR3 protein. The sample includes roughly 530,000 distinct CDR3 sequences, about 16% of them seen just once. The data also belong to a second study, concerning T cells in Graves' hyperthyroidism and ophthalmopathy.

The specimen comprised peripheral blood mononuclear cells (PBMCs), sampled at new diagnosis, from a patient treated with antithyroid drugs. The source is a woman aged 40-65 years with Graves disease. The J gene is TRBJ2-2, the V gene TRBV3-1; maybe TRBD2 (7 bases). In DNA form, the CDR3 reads TGTGCCAGCAGCCTGGGGGGGGCCAGAACCGGGGAGCTGTTTTTT. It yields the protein CASSLGGARTGELFF.